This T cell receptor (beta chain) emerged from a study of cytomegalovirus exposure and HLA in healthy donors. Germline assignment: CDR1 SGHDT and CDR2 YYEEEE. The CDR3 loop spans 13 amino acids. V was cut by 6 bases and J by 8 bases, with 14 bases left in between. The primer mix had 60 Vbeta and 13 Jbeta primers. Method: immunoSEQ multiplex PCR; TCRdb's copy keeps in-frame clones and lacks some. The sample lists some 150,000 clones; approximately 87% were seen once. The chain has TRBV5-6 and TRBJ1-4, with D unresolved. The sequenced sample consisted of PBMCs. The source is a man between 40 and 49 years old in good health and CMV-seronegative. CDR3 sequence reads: CASNSYGYEKLFF. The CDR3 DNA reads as TGTGCCAGCAATTCCTACGGTTACGAAAAACTGTTTTTT. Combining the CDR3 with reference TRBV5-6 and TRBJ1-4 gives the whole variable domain DAGVTQSPTHLIKTRGQQVTLRCSPKSGHDTVSWYQQALGQGPQFIFQYYEEEERQRGNFPDRFSGHQFPNYSSELNVNALLLGDSALYLCASNSYGYEKLFFGSGTQLSVL.